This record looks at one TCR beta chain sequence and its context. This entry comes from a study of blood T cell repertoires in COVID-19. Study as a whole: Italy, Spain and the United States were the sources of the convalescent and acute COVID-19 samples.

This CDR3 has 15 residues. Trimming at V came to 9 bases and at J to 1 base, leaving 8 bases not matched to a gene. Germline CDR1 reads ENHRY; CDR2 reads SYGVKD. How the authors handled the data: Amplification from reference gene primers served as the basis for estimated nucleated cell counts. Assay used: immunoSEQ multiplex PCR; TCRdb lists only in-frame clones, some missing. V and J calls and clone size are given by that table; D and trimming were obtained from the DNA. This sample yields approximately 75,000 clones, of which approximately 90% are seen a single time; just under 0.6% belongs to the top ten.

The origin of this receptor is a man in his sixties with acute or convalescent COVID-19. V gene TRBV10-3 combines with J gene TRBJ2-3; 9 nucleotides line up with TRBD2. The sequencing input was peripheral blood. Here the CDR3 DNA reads TGTGCCATTACCGATAGCGGGGGTGGCACAGATACGCAGTATTTT. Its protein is CAITDSGGGTDTQYF.